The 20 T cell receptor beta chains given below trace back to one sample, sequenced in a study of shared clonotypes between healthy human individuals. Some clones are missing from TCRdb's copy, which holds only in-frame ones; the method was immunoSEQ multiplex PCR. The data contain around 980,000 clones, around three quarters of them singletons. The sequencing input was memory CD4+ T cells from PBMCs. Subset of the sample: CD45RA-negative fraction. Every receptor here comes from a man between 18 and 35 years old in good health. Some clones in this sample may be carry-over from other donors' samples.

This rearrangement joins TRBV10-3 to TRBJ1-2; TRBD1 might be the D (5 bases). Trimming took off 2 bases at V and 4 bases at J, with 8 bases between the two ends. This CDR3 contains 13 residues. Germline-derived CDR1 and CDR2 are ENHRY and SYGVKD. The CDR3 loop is CAISEGQGYGYTF. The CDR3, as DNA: TGTGCCATCAGTGAGGGGCAGGGCTATGGCTACACCTTC.

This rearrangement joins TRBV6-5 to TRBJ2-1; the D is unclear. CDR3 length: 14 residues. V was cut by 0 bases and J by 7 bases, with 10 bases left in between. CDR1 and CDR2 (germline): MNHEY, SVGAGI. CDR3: CASSYSIVQNEQFF. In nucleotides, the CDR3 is TGTGCCAGCAGTTACTCGATCGTGCAGAATGAGCAGTTCTTC.

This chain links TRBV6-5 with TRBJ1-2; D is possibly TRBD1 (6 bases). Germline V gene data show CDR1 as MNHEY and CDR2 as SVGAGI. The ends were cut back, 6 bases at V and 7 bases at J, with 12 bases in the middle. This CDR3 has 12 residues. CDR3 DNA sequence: TGTGCCAGCAGCAACAGGGAAGGTGGCTACACCTTC. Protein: CASSNREGGYTF.

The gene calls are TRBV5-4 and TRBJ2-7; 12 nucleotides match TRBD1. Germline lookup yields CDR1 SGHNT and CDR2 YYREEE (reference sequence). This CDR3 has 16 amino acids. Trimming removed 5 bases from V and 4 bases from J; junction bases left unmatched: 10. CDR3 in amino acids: CASSGPGQGATYEQYF. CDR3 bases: TGTGCCAGCAGTGGGCCGGGACAGGGGGCTACGTACGAGCAGTACTTC. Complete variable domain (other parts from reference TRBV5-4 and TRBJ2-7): ETGVTQSPTHLIKTRGQQVTLRCSSQSGHNTVSWYQQALGQGPQFIFQYYREEENGRGNFPPRFSGLQFPNYSSELNVNALELDDSALYLCASSGPGQGATYEQYFGPGTRLTVT.

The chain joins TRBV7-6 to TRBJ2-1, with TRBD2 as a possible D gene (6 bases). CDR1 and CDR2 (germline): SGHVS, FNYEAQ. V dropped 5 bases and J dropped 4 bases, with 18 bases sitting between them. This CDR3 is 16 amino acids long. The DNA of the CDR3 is TGTGCCAGCAGCCCCACCCAGGCTAGCGAATACAATGAGCAGTTCTTC. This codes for CASSPTQASEYNEQFF.

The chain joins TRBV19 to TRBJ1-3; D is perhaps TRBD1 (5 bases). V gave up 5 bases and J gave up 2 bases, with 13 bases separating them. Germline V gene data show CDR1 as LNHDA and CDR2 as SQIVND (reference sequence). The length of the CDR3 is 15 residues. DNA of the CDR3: TGTGCCAGTAGTTATGGGGGGATCGCTGGAAACACCATATATTTT. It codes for CASSYGGIAGNTIYF.

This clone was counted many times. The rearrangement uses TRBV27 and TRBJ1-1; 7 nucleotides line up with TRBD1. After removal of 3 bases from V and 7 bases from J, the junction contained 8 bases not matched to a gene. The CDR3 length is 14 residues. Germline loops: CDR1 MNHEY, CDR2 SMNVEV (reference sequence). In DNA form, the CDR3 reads TGTGCCAGCAGTTTCCATGGGACAGCGCTTGAAGCTTTCTTT. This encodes CASSFHGTALEAFF.

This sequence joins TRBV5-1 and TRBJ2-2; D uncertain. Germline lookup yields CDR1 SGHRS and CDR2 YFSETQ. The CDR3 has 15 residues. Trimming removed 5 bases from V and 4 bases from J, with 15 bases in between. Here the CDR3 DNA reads TGCGCCAGCAGACTTACCACGACCACCACCGGGGAGCTGTTTTTT. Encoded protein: CASRLTTTTTGELFF.

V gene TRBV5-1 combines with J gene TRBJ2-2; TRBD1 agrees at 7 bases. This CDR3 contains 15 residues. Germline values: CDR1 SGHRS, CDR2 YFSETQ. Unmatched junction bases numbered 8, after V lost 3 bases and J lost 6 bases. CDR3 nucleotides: TGCGCCAGCAGCTGGGGGACAGTGAGGGCCGGGGAGCTGTTTTTT. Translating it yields CASSWGTVRAGELFF.

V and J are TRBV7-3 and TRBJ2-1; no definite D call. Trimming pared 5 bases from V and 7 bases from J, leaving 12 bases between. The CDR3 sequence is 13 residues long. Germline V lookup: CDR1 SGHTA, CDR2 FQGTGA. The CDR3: CASSPRRTNEQFF. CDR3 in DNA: TGTGCCAGCAGCCCTCGGCGAACTAATGAGCAGTTCTTC.

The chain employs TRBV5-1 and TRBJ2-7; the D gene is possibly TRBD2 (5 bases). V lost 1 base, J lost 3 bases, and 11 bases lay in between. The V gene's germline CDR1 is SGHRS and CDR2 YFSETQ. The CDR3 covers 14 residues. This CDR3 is CASSLSASSYEQYF. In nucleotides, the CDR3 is TGCGCCAGCAGCTTGTCGGCTAGCAGCTACGAGCAGTACTTC.

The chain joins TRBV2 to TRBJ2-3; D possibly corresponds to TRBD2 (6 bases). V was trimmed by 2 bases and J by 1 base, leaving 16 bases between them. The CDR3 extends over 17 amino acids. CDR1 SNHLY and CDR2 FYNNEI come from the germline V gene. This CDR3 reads CASSERGLLIGTDTQYF. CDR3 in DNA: TGTGCCAGCAGTGAACGTGGACTACTGATCGGCACAGATACGCAGTATTTT.

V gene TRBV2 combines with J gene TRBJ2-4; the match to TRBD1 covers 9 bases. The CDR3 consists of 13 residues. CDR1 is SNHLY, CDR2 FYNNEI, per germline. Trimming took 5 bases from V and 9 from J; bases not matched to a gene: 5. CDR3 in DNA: TGTGCCAGCAGTCCCCAGACAGGGGGCATTCAGTACTTC. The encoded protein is CASSPQTGGIQYF. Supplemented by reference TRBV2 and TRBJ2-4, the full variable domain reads EPEVTQTPSHQVTQMGQEVILRCVPISNHLYFYWYRQILGQKVEFLVSFYNNEISEKSEIFDDQFSVERPDGSNFTLKIRSTKLEDSAMYFCASSPQTGGIQYFGAGTRLSVL.

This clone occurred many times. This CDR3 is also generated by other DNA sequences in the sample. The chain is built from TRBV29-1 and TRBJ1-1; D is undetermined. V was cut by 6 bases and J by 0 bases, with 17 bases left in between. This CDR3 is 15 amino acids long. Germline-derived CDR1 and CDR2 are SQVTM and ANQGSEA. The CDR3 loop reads CSVKAGWGMNTEAFF. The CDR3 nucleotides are TGCAGCGTGAAAGCCGGGTGGGGTATGAACACTGAAGCTTTCTTT. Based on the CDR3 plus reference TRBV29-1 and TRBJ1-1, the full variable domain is SAVISQKPSRDICQRGTSLTIQCQVDSQVTMMFWYRQQPGQSLTLIATANQGSEATYESGFVIDKFPISRPNLTFSTLTVSNMSPEDSSIYLCSVKAGWGMNTEAFFGQGTRLTVV.

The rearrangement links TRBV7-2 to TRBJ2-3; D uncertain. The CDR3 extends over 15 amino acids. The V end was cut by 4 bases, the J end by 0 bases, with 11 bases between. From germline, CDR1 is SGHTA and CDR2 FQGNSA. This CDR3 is CASSSITQSTDTQYF. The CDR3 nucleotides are TGTGCCAGCAGCTCCATAACACAAAGCACAGATACGCAGTATTTT.

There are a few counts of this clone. For the CDR3, the DNA is TGTGCCTGGAGCCGGCCTTTAACTGAAGCTTTCTTT. Protein: CAWSRPLTEAFF. The chain links TRBV30 to TRBJ1-1; D is uncertain. Per the germline V gene, CDR1 is GTSNPN and CDR2 is SVGIG (reference sequence). V lost 3 bases, J lost 5 bases, and 10 bases lay in between. The CDR3 is 12 residues long.

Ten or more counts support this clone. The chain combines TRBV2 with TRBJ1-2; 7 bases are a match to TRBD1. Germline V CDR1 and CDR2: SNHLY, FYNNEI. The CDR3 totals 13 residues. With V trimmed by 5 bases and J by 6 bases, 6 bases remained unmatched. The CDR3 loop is CASSRQGGNGYTF. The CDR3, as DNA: TGTGCCAGCAGTAGACAGGGCGGAAATGGCTACACCTTC.

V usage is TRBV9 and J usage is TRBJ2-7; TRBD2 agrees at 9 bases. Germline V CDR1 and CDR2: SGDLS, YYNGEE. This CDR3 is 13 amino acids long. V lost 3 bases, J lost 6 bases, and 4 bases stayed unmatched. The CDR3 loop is CASSEGREGEQYF. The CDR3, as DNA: TGTGCCAGCAGCGAGGGGCGGGAGGGCGAGCAGTACTTC.

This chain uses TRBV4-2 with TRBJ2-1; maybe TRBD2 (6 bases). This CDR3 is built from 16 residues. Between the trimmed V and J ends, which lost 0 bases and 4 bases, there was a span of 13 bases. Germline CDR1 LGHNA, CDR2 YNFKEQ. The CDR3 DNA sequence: TGTGCCAGCAGCCAAGATCAACGGGAGAGTTACAATGAGCAGTTCTTC. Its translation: CASSQDQRESYNEQFF.

The CDR3 DNA reads TGTGCCAGTACCATCAGAACTAGCGGGAACAAAAACATTCAGTACTTC. Translation gives CASTIRTSGNKNIQYF. The rearrangement uses TRBV19 and TRBJ2-4, with 10 bases that match TRBD2. Germline V gives CDR1 LNHDA, CDR2 SQIVND (reference sequence). The V segment lost 7 bases and the J segment 3 bases; nucleotides outside the gene matches: 9. This CDR3 is 16 amino acids long.